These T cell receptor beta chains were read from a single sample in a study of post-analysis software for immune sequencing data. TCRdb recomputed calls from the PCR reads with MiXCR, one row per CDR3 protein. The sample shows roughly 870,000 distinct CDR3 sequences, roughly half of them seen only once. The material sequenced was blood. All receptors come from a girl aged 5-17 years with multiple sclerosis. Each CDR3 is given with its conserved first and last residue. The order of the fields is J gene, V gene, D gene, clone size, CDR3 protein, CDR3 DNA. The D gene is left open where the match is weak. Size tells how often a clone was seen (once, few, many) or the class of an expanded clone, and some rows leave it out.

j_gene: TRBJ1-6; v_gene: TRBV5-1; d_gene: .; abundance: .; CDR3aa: CASSDDGFGSPLHF; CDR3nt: TGCGCCAGCAGCGACGACGGGTTTGGGTCACCCCTCCACTTT
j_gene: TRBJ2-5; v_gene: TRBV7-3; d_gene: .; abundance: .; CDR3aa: CASSLTEGRGTQYF; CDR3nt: TGTGCCAGCAGCTTAACGGAAGGGCGGGGGACCCAGTACTTC
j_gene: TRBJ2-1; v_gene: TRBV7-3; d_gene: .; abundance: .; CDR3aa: CASSLTGEGGSYNEQFF; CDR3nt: TGTGCCAGCAGCTTAACGGGGGAGGGGGGTTCCTACAATGAGCAGTTCTTC
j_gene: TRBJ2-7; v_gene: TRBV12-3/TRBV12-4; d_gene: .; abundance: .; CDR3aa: CASSLLAFHEQYF; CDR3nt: TGTGCCAGCAGTTTATTGGCGTTCCACGAGCAGTACTTC
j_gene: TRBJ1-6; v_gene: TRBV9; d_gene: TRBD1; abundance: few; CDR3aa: CASSAPDRGDSPLHF; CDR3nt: TGTGCCAGCAGCGCCCCGGACAGGGGGGACTCACCCCTCCACTTT
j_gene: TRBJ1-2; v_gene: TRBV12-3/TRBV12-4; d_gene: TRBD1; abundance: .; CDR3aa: CASKSQGFYGYTF; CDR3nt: TGTGCCAGCAAATCACAGGGGTTCTATGGCTACACCTTC
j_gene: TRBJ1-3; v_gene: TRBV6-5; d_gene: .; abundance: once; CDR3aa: CASSYEAGNTIYF; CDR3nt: TGTGCCAGCAGTTACGAAGCTGGAAACACCATATATTTT
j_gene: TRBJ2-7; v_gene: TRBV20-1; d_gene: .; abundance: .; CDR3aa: CSAPSDSYEQYF; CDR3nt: TGCAGTGCTCCAAGCGACAGCTACGAGCAGTACTTC
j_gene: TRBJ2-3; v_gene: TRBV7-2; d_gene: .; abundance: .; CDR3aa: CASSFWVSTDTQYF; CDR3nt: TGTGCCAGCAGCTTTTGGGTTAGCACAGATACGCAGTATTTT
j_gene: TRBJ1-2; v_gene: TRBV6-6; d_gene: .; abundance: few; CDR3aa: CASSYIEQASYGYTF; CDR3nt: TGTGCCAGCAGTTACATCGAGCAAGCCAGCTATGGCTACACCTTC
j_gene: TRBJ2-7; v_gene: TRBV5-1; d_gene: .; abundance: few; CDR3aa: CASSLGQQPPYEQYF; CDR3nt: TGCGCCAGCAGCTTGGGACAGCAGCCCCCCTACGAGCAGTACTTC
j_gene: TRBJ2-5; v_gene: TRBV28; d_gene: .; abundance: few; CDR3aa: CASNSPAGNGETQYF; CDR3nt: TGTGCCAGCAATTCGCCGGCAGGGAACGGGGAGACCCAGTACTTC
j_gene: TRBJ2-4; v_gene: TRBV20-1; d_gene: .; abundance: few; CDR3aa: CSAREESAKNIQYF; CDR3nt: TGCAGTGCTAGAGAGGAATCGGCCAAAAACATTCAGTACTTC
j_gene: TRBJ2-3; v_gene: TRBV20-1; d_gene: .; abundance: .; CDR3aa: CSVRGGRTDTQYF; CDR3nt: TGCAGTGTCAGAGGTGGACGCACAGATACGCAGTATTTT
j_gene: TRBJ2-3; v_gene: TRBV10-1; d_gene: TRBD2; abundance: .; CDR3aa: CASSTLAVTDTQYF; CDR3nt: TGCGCCAGCAGTACGCTAGCGGTCACAGATACGCAGTATTTT
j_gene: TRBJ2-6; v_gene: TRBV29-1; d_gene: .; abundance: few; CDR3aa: CSVDRLGPGANVLTF; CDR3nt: TGCAGCGTTGATCGGTTGGGGCCTGGGGCCAACGTCCTGACTTTC
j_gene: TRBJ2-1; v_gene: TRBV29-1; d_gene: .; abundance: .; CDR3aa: CSAETGIYNEQFF; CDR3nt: TGCAGCGCGGAAACAGGGATATACAATGAGCAGTTCTTC
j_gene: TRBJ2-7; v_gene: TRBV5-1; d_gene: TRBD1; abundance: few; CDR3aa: CASRSRTGPYEQYF; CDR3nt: TGCGCCAGCAGATCGCGGACAGGGCCCTACGAGCAGTACTTC
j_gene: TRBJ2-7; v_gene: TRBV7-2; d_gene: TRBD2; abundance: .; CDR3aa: CASSWFGFAGGPGSAEQYF; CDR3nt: TGTGCCAGCAGCTGGTTTGGGTTTGCGGGAGGGCCGGGATCGGCCGAGCAGTACTTC
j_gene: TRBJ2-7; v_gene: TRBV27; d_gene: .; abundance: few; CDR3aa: CASSFSGGFYEQYF; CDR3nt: TGTGCCAGCAGTTTTAGCGGCGGCTTCTACGAGCAGTACTTC
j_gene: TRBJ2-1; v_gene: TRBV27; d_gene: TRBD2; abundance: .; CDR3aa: CASTAASGSYNEQFF; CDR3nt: TGTGCCAGCACCGCAGCTAGCGGGAGTTACAATGAGCAGTTCTTC
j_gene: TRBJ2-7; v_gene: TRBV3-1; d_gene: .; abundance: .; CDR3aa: CASSHSGDSSYEQYF; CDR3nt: TGTGCCAGCAGCCATTCGGGGGATAGCTCCTACGAGCAGTACTTC
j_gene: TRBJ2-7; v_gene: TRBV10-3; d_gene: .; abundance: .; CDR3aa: CAISEGGGGAYEQYF; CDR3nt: TGTGCCATCAGTGAGGGAGGGGGAGGCGCCTACGAGCAGTACTTC
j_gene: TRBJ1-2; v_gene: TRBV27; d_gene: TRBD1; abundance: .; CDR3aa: CASSKTGGAGNNYGYTF; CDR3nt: TGTGCCAGCAGTAAAACAGGGGGAGCCGGGAATAACTATGGCTACACCTTC
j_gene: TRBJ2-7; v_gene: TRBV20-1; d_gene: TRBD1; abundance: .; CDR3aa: CSAEQGALGHEQYF; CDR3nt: TGCAGTGCAGAACAGGGGGCATTAGGGCACGAGCAGTACTTC
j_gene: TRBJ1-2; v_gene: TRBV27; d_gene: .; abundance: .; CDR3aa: CASSAHYKNYGYTF; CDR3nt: TGTGCCAGCAGTGCCCACTATAAGAACTATGGCTACACCTTC
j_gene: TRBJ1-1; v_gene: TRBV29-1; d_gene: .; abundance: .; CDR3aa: CSATGRGTNTEAFF; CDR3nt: TGCAGCGCAACAGGGAGGGGGACGAACACTGAAGCTTTCTTT
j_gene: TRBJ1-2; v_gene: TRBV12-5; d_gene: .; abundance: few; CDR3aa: CASGLVLLRSGKTNYGYTF; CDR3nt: TGTGCTAGTGGTTTGGTACTGTTGAGGTCCGGAAAAACTAACTATGGCTACACCTTC
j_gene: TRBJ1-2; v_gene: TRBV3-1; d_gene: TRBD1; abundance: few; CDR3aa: CASSHDRGHGYTF; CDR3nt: TGTGCCAGCAGCCACGACAGGGGACATGGCTACACCTTC
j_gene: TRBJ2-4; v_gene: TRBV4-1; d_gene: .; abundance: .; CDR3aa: CASSQVQGKNIQYF; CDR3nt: TGCGCCAGCAGCCAAGTCCAGGGGAAAAACATTCAGTACTTC
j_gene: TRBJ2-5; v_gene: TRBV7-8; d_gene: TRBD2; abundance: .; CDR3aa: CASSWGVGGEETQYF; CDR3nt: TGTGCCAGCAGCTGGGGAGTTGGGGGGGAAGAGACCCAGTACTTC
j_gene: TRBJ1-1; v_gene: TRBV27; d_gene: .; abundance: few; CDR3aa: CASSTYKAEAFF; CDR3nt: TGTGCCAGCAGTACCTACAAGGCTGAAGCTTTCTTT
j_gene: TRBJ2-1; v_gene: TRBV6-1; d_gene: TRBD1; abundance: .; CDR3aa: CASNRPSGTAQFF; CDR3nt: TGTGCCAGCAATAGACCGTCCGGGACAGCCCAGTTCTTC
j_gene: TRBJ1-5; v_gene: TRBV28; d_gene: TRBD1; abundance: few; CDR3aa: CASRAPGQGFGNQPQHF; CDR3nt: TGTGCCAGCAGGGCTCCGGGACAGGGTTTCGGCAATCAGCCCCAGCATTTT
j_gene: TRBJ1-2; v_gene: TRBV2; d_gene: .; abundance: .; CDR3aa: CASSESGDSGYTF; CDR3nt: TGTGCCAGCAGTGAGTCGGGGGATAGTGGCTACACCTTC
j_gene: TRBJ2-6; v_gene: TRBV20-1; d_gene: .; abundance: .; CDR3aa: CSARRPSGANVLTF; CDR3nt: TGCAGTGCTAGAAGGCCCTCTGGGGCCAACGTCCTGACTTTC
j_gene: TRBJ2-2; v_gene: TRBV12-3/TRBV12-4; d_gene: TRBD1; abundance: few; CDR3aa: CASSLARGRNTGELFF; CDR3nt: TGTGCCAGCAGTCTCGCCAGGGGGCGAAACACCGGGGAGCTGTTTTTT
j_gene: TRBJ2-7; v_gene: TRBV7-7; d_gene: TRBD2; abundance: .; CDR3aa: CASSVLPGLTYEQYF; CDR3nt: TGTGCTAGCAGCGTCCTCCCGGGACTAACCTACGAGCAGTACTTC
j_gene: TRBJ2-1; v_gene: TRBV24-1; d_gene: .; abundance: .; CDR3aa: CATEAGTVNEQFF; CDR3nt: TGTGCCACCGAAGCGGGTACTGTCAATGAGCAGTTCTTC
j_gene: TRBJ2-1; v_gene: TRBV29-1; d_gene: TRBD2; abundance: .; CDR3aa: CSLRNGLARGTEQFF; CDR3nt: TGCAGCTTACGGAACGGACTAGCGCGGGGCACTGAGCAGTTCTTC
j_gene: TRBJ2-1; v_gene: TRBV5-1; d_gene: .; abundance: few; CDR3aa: CASSGSSSYNEQFF; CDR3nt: TGCGCCAGCAGCGGCAGTAGCTCCTACAATGAGCAGTTCTTC
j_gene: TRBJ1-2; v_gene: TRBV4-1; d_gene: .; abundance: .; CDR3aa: CASRPDSLCYGYTF; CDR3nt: TGCGCCAGCAGGCCGGACAGCCTCTGCTATGGCTACACCTTC
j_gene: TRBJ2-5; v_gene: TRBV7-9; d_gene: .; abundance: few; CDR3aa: CASSPGYQETQYF; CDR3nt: TGTGCCAGCTCACCAGGGTACCAAGAGACCCAGTACTTC
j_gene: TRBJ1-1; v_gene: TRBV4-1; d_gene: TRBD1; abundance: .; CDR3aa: CASSQEIWEDRGHAEAFF; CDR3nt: TGCGCCAGCAGCCAAGAAATATGGGAAGACAGGGGGCACGCTGAAGCTTTCTTT
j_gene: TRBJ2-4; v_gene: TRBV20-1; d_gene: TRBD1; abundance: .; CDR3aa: CSAISDRENIQYF; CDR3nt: TGCAGTGCTATCAGCGACAGGGAAAACATTCAGTACTTC
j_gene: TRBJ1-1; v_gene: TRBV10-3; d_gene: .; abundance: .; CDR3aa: CAISDLTAMNTEAFF; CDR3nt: TGTGCCATCAGTGACCTTACAGCTATGAACACTGAAGCTTTCTTT
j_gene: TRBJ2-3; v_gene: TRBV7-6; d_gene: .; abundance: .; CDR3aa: CASSLGGRASTDTQYF; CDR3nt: TGTGCCAGCAGCTTAGGAGGCAGGGCTAGCACAGATACGCAGTATTTT
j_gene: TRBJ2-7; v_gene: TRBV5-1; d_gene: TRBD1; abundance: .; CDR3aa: CASSLDFRDRAYEQYF; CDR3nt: TGCGCCAGCAGCTTGGATTTCCGGGACAGGGCCTACGAGCAGTACTTC
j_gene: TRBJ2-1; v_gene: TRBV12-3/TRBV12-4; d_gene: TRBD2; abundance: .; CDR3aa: CASSPTGTSGNEQFF; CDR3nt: TGTGCCAGCAGTCCAACCGGGACTAGCGGCAATGAGCAGTTCTTC
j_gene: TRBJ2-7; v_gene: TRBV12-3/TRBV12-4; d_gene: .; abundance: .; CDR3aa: CASGLLNEQYF; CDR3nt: TGTGCCAGCGGCCTGTTGAATGAGCAGTACTTC